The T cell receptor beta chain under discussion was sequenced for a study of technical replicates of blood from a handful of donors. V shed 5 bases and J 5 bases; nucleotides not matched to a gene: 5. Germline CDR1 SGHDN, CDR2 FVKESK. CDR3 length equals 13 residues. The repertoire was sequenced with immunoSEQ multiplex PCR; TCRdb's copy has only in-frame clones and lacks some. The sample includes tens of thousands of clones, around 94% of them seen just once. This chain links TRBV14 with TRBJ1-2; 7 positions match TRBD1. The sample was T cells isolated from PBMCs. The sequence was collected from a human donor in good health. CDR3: CASSGQVRYGYTF. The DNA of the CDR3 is TGTGCCAGCAGCGGACAGGTGCGATATGGCTACACCTTC.